This paragraph reports one T cell receptor beta chain. Its antigen specificity is not known. No clone much larger than this one lies a single base away; base qualities are absent. After removal of 2 bases from V and 10 bases from J, the junction retains 11 bases not matched to a gene. From the cysteine up to the phenylalanine, the CDR3 has a length of 16 residues. The entry retains the CDR3 DNA only, 48 bases that are in frame from base 1. From the germline V gene (reference sequence), CDR1 is MNHNY and CDR2 is SVGAGI. These data come from a study of T cell repertoires in ileal Crohn's disease (dated by TCRdb to between 2017 and 2020). About the full investigation: Median disease duration was around 7.9 years, and about 40% of patients were identified as active smokers at the time of surgery. Surgery was performed for a complication in all patients, with stricturing disease in roughly 60% and penetrating disease in roughly 39%. About half of the patients received postoperative therapy: around ten received thiopurines and around 19 received anti-TNF agents. TCR repertoire analysis was performed in roughly 50 Crohn's disease patients drawn from a prospective multicentre cohort. The study ran alongside a multicentre cohort designed to identify predictors of early endoscopic recurrence after ileocolonic resection. Endoscopic postoperative recurrence was defined by a Rutgeerts score above i0. A total of around 150 mucosal samples from about 57 patients were sequenced, collected from several sites on the surgical specimen as well as at postoperative endoscopy.

To be eligible, patients had to be adults with ileal or ileocolonic Crohn's disease and an indication for ileocolonic resection. Before DNA extraction, whole ileal mucosal biopsies were kept frozen at -80 degrees C. Genomic DNA was extracted from frozen whole biopsies with a TRizol-based method and quantified on a NanoDrop 2000 spectrophotometer. Study-wide findings and limitations: Endoscopic recurrence was found to be associated with higher high-frequency clone percentages at surgery, and recurrence was observed in all patients with clonality above 26.8% (18/57). A significantly higher proportion of clonal expansions was observed in active smokers at surgery than in non-smokers (about 25% vs 20%, p=0.02). Compared with CD4 T cells, sorted CD8 T cells held more high-frequency clones, which suggests that the mucosal expansions were mostly CD8. Only a subgroup of patients, of unstated size, had their mucosal CD4 and CD8 T cells sorted and sequenced.

Five hundred nanograms of biopsy DNA per sample were submitted for commercial TCRB immunosequencing. Adaptive Biotechnology amplified CDR3 regions from genomic DNA with a two-step multiplex PCR that controlled for amplification bias. Primers covering every V and J gene segment were used in the first PCR, while barcodes and Illumina adapters were added in the second PCR. An Illumina instrument was used to sequence the CDR3 libraries. As for the authors' bioinformatics: The analysis used both the pipelines supplied by the vendor and custom analysis of the raw data in R/Bioconductor with R version 3.3.0. Clonality, which ranges from 0 to 1, was calculated as the inverse of the normalised Shannon entropy across all productive clones. High-frequency clones were defined as the share of the repertoire occupied by the top 100 clones, with only clones passing a 95% confidence test being retained. Overlap between samples was measured with the Morisita-Horn index, while repertoire diversity was measured with the Simpson index. The table comes from immuneACCESS by way of TCRdb, which keeps in-frame sequences with V and J called. Part of the clones is missing from these tables; in studies checked, under half for an unresolved V gene and the rest for unknown reasons. V, J and clone size derive from that table, while D and trimming were established from the DNA sequence. This sample holds some 7,000 clones; 60% to 75% were observed only once. The ten largest clones add up to 15% to 20% of the sample.

Input material: ileal tissue. Recombination connected TRBV6-6 to TRBJ1-6; 7 nucleotides in the junction match TRBD1. This TCR was sampled from an adult with Crohn's disease. The CDR3: CASSYPGGQDSSPLHF. In nucleotide form, the sequence is TGTGCCAGCAGTTACCCAGGGGGGCAGGACAGCTCACCCCTCCACTTT.